A single TCR beta chain is shown here with its context. This specimen comes from a study of T cell changes during pregnancy in multiple sclerosis. The CDR3 totals 15 residues. V was pared by 6 bases and J by 7 bases, with 8 bases of the junction left unmatched. From germline, CDR1 is SGHVS and CDR2 FNYEAQ. The protocol was immunoSEQ multiplex PCR, while the TCRdb copy is restricted to in-frame clones and leaves out a portion. The data contain about 110,000 clones, under 95% of them seen just once; the ten biggest clones take up 1.6%. This clonotype originated in a female donor with multiple sclerosis, enrolled in a pregnancy study. The chain uses TRBV7-6 and TRBJ2-7, with 14 bases fitting TRBD2. This material consisted of peripheral blood, taken before pregnancy. CDR3 sequence reads: CASSLRLAGGNEQYF. Written as DNA, the CDR3 is TGTGCCAGCAGTCTTCGACTAGCGGGGGGGAATGAGCAGTACTTC.